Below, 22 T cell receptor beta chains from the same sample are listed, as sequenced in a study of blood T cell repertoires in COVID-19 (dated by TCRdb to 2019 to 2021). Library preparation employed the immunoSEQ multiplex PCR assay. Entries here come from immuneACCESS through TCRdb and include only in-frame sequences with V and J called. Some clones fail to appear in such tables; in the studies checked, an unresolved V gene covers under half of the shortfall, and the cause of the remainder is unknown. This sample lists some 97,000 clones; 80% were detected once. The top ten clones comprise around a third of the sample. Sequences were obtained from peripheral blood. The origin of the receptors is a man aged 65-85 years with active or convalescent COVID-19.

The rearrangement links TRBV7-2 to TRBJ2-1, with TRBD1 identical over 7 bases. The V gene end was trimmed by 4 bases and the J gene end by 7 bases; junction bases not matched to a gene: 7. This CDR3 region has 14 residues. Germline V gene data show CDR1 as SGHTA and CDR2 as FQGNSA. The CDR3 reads CASSWSGGENEQFF. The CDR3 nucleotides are TGTGCCAGCAGCTGGTCAGGGGGTGAGAATGAGCAGTTCTTC.

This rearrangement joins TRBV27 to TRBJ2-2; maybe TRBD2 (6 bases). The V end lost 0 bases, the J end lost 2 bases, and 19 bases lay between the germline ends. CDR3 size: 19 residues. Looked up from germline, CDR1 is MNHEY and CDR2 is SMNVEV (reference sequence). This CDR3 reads CASSLSGGAGSVNTGELFF. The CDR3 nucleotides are TGTGCCAGCAGTTTATCGGGGGGTGCTGGTAGCGTAAACACCGGGGAGCTGTTTTTT.

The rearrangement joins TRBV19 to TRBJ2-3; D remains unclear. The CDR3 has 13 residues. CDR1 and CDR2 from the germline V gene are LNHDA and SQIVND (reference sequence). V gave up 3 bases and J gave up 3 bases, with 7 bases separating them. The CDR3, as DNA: TGTGCCAGTAGTATGGCCAGAACAGATACGCAGTATTTT. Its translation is CASSMARTDTQYF.

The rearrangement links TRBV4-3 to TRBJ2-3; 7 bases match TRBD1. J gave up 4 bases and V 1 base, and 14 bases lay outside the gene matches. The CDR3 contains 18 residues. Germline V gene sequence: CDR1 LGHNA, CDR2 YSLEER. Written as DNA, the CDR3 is TGCGCCAGCAGCCAAGGTAGGGACAGTGGCGGCCCGGCAGATACGCAGTATTTT. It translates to CASSQGRDSGGPADTQYF.

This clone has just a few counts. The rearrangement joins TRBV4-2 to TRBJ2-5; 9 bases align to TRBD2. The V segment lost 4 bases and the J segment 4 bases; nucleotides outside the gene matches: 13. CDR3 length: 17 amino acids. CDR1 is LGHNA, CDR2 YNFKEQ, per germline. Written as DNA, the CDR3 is TGTGCCAGCAGCCCCGACGGACTAGCGAAGGGTGGAGAGACCCAGTACTTC. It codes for CASSPDGLAKGGETQYF.

CDR3 sequence (DNA): TGTGCCAGTAGACAGGTTGCGTTGAACACTGAAGCTTTCTTT. Its protein product is CASRQVALNTEAFF. The chain links TRBV19 to TRBJ1-1; tentatively, D is TRBD1 (5 bases). CDR1 is LNHDA and CDR2 is SQIVND in the germline V gene (reference sequence). This CDR3 comprises 14 residues. Deletions cut 6 bases from V and 0 bases from J, with 11 bases between. Based on the CDR3 plus reference TRBV19 and TRBJ1-1, the full variable domain is DGGITQSPKYLFRKEGQNVTLSCEQNLNHDAMYWYRQDPGQGLRLIYYSQIVNDFQKGDIAEGYSVSREKKESFPLTVTSAQKNPTAFYLCASRQVALNTEAFFGQGTRLTVV.

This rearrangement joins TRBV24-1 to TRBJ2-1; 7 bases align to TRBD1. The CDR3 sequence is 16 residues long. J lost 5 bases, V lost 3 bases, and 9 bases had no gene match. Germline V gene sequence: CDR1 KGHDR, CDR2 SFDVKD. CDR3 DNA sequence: TGTGCCACCAGTGATCCTAAACCCGGACAGGACAATGAGCAGTTCTTC. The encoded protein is CATSDPKPGQDNEQFF.

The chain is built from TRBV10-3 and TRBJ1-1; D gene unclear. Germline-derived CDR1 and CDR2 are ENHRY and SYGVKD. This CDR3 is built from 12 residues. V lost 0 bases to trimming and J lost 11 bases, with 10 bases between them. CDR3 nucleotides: TGTGCCATCAGTGAGTCGCCCCCGGTGGCTTTCTTT. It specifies CAISESPPVAFF.

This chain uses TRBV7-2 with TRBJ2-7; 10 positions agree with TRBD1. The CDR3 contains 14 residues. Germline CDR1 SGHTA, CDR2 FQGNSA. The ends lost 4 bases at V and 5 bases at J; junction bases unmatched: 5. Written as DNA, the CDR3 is TGTGCCAGCAGCTCGCGGGGGACAGGGGACGAGCAGTACTTC. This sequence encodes CASSSRGTGDEQYF.

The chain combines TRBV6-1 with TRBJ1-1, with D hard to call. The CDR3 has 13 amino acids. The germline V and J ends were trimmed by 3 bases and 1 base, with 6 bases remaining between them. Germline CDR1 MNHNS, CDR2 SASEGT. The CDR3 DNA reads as TGTGCCAGCAGTGACCTTTGGAACACTGAAGCTTTCTTT. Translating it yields CASSDLWNTEAFF.

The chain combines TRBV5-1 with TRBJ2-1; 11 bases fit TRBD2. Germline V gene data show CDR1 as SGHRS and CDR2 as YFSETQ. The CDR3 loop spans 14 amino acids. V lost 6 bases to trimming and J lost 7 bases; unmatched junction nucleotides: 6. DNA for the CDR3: TGCGCCAGCACGGGACTAGCGGCGTCGAATGAGCAGTTCTTC. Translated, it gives CASTGLAASNEQFF.

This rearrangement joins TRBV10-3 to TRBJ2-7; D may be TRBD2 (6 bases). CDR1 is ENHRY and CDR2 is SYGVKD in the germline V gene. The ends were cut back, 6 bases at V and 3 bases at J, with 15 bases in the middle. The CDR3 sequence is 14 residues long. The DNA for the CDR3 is TGTGCCATCAGCCCGGGACTTTCCAACTACGAGCAGTACTTC. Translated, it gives CAISPGLSNYEQYF.

DNA for the CDR3: TGTGCCAGCAGAGAGGACAGTCAAGATACGCAGTATTTT. This encodes CASREDSQDTQYF. J is TRBJ2-3 and V is TRBV2, with D possibly TRBD1 on 6 matching bases. The CDR3 contains 13 residues. Trimming took 6 bases from V and 5 from J, leaving 12 bases between them. The germline V gene encodes CDR1 SNHLY and CDR2 FYNNEI.

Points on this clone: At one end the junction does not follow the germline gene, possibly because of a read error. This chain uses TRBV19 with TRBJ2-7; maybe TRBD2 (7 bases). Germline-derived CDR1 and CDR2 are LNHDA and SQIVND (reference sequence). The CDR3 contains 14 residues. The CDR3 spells CASSPPRGAYGQYF. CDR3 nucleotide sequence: TGTGCCAGTAGTCCGCCTCGGGGGGCTTACGGGCAGTACTTC.

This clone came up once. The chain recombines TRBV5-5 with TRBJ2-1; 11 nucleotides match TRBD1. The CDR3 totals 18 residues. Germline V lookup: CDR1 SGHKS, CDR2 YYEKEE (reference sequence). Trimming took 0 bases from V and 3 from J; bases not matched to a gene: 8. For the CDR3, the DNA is TGTGCCAGCAGCTTGGGGTCGGCCGGGACAGGGGGCTACAATGAGCAGTTCTTC. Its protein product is CASSLGSAGTGGYNEQFF.

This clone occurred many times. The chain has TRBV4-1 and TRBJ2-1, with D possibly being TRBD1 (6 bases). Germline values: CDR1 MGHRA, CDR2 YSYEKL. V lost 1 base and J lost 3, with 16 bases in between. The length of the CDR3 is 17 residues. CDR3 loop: CASSQVDLGTSYNEQFF. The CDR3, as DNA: TGCGCCAGCAGCCAAGTGGACTTGGGGACAAGCTACAATGAGCAGTTCTTC.

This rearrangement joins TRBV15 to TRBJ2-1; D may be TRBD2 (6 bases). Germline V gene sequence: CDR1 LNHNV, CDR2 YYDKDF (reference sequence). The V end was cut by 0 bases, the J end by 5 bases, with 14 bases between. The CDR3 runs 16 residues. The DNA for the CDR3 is TGTGCCACCAGCAGAGATGGACCGGGGGTCGACAATGAGCAGTTCTTC. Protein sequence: CATSRDGPGVDNEQFF.

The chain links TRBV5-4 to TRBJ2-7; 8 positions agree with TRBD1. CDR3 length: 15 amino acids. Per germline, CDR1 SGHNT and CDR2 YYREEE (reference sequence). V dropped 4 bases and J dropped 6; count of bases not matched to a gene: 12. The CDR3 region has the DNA TGTGCCAGCAGCGACTCAGGGGGCGGTCGAGCCGAGCAGTACTTC. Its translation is CASSDSGGGRAEQYF.

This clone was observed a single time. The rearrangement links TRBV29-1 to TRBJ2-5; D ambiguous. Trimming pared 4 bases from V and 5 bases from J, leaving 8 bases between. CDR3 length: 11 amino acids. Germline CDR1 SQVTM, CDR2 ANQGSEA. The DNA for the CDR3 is TGCAGCGTTGGGCCTTTGGAGACCCAGTACTTC. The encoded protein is CSVGPLETQYF.

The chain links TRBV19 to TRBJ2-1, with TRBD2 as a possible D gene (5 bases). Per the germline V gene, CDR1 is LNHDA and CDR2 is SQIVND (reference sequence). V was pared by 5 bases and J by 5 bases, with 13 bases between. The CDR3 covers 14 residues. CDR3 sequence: CASSPWAGDNEQFF. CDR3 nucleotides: TGTGCCAGTAGTCCTTGGGCCGGGGACAATGAGCAGTTCTTC.

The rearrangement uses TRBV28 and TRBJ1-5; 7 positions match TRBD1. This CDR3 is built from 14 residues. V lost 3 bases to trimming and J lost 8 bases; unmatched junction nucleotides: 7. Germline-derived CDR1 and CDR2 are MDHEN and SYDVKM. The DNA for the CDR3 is TGTGCCAGCAGTTTCCCCGTGACAGGGAAGCCCCAGCATTTT. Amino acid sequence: CASSFPVTGKPQHF. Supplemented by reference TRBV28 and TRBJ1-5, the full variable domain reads DVKVTQSSRYLVKRTGEKVFLECVQDMDHENMFWYRQDPGLGLRLIYFSYDVKMKEKGDIPEGYSVSREKKERFSLILESASTNQTSMYLCASSFPVTGKPQHFGDGTRLSIL.

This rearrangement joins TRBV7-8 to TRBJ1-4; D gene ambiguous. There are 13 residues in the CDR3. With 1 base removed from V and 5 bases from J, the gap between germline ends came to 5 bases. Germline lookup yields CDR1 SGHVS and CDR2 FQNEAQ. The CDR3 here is CASSLDRNEKLFF. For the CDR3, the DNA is TGTGCCAGCAGCTTAGACAGAAATGAAAAACTGTTTTTT.